This section outlines one T cell receptor beta chain sequence together with its context. Its antigen is still unknown. The CDR3 spans 13 residues. Germline CDR1 is LGHDT and CDR2 is YNNKEL (reference sequence). V was clipped by 4 bases and J by 1 base, with 5 bases between them. The sample originates from a study of T cells in tumors after PD-1 blockade. In the study overall: Daily vismodegib 150 mg continued in a subset of anti-PD-1-treated patients. General study findings and limits: Approximately 41% of tumor TCR clonotypes were also found in blood.

Measured with immunoSEQ multiplex PCR; TCRdb has only the in-frame clones, and not every one. Of roughly 14,000 clones detected, over 75% appear once; the ten largest clones hold approximately 22%. The J gene is TRBJ1-5, the V gene TRBV3-1 (or the pseudogene TRBV3-2), with D possibly being TRBD1 (5 bases). This specimen was PBMCs, taken after anti-PD-1 treatment. The sequence was collected from a human donor with basal cell carcinoma. The CDR3 sequence is CASSRDSNQPQHF. The DNA for the CDR3 is TGTGCCAGCAGCCGGGACAGCAATCAGCCCCAGCATTTT.